A selection of T cell receptor beta chains follows, all from one sample in a study of T cell responses to AZD1222 COVID-19 vaccine. Generated by immunoSEQ multiplex PCR, the TCRdb table keeps only in-frame clones and is missing some. The repertoire holds around 150,000 clones, with approximately 90% as singletons. The sample in question was peripheral blood, obtained on day 0 of AZD1222 vaccination. The origin of the receptors is an adult in good health. Both conserved end residues are part of each CDR3. D genes are given only for firm matches. Not all rows give a size; the values are once, few, many and, for expanded clones, a class.

j_gene | d_gene | v_gene | abundance | CDR3aa | CDR3nt
TRBJ1-1 | - | TRBV13 | - | CASSLGDTEAFF | TGTGCCAGCAGCTTGGGGGATACTGAAGCTTTCTTT
TRBJ2-4 | - | TRBV9 | - | CASGGPPTNIQYF | TGTGCCAGCGGGGGCCCCCCAACCAACATTCAGTACTTC
TRBJ1-2 | - | TRBV6-5 | - | CASSYSGQSGYTF | TGTGCCAGCAGTTACTCGGGGCAAAGCGGCTACACCTTC
TRBJ2-3 | - | TRBV19 | - | CASSIAGGTGDTQYF | TGTGCCAGTAGTATAGCGGGCGGGACGGGAGATACGCAGTATTTT
TRBJ1-2 | TRBD1 | TRBV13 | - | CASSFNRGQRDGYTF | TGTGCCAGCAGCTTCAACAGGGGGCAAAGGGACGGCTACACCTTC
TRBJ2-5 | TRBD2 | TRBV5-8 | - | CASSLERGLAGVQETQYF | TGTGCCAGCAGCTTGGAACGCGGACTAGCGGGGGTTCAAGAGACCCAGTACTTC
TRBJ2-5 | - | TRBV19 | - | CASSIPGRGQETQYF | TGTGCCAGTAGTATTCCAGGGCGAGGTCAAGAGACCCAGTACTTC
TRBJ1-2 | - | TRBV28 | - | CASSFRGYGYTF | TGTGCCAGCAGTTTCCGGGGCTATGGCTACACCTTC
TRBJ2-2 | - | TRBV5-1 | - | CASIDNTGELFF | TGCGCCAGCATAGATAACACCGGGGAGCTGTTTTTT
TRBJ2-1 | - | TRBV6-4 | - | CASSDGVGSYNEQFF | TGTGCCAGCAGTGACGGGGTAGGGTCCTACAATGAGCAGTTCTTC
TRBJ1-1 | - | TRBV7-2 | - | CASSFHSSKGTEAFF | TGTGCCAGCAGCTTTCACAGCAGCAAGGGCACTGAAGCTTTCTTT
TRBJ2-7 | TRBD1 | TRBV13 | - | CASSRPGTGAYEQYF | TGTGCCAGCAGCCGCCCCGGGACAGGGGCCTACGAGCAGTACTTC
TRBJ2-7 | TRBD2 | TRBV10-2 | - | CASSLAGGLEQYF | TGCGCCAGCAGCCTAGCGGGAGGCCTCGAGCAGTACTTC
TRBJ1-2 | TRBD1 | TRBV28 | - | CASSLSGGRDGYTF | TGTGCCAGCAGTTTATCAGGGGGGAGGGATGGCTACACCTTC
TRBJ2-2 | - | TRBV28 | - | CASSRQGGTGELFF | TGTGCCAGCAGCCGACAGGGAGGCACCGGGGAGCTGTTTTTT
TRBJ2-3 | TRBD2 | TRBV18 | - | CASSPVSGRGTDTQYF | TGTGCCAGCTCACCGGTGAGCGGGAGAGGTACAGATACGCAGTATTTT
TRBJ1-2 | - | TRBV7-9 | - | CASSSSGNYGYTF | TGTGCCAGCAGCTCGTCAGGGAACTATGGCTACACCTTC
TRBJ1-5 | - | TRBV18 | - | CASSEQGYSNQPQHF | TGTGCCAGCTCGGAACAGGGTTATAGCAATCAGCCCCAGCATTTT
TRBJ2-7 | TRBD1 | TRBV11-3 | few | CASSSGTGLDEQYF | TGTGCCAGCAGCTCCGGGACAGGTTTGGACGAGCAGTACTTC
TRBJ1-2 | TRBD1 | TRBV5-1 | - | CASLTGTGSLYGYTF | TGCGCCAGTCTAACCGGGACAGGGAGCTTATATGGCTACACCTTC
TRBJ1-5 | - | TRBV27 | - | CASSLSGGRRQPQHF | TGTGCCAGCAGTTTATCTGGGGGCAGGAGGCAGCCCCAGCATTTT
TRBJ2-7 | TRBD1 | TRBV6-7 | once | CASTDRFRSSSYEQYF | TGTGCCAGCACGGACAGGTTCAGATCGTCCTCCTACGAGCAGTACTTC
TRBJ1-3 | - | TRBV6-5 | - | CASSYGPVYSGNTIYF | TGTGCCAGCAGTTACGGCCCGGTATACTCTGGAAACACCATATATTTT
TRBJ1-5 | - | TRBV10-2 | - | CASSRSGRFNQPQHF | TGCGCCAGCAGCCGGTCCGGACGATTCAATCAGCCCCAGCATTTT
TRBJ1-1 | - | TRBV6-5 | - | CASSPGEYMNTEAFF | TGTGCCAGCTCCCCTGGGGAGTACATGAACACTGAAGCTTTCTTT
TRBJ1-2 | - | TRBV7-9 | - | CASSLEQGIGYTF | TGTGCCAGCAGCTTAGAACAGGGAATCGGCTACACCTTC
TRBJ1-1 | - | TRBV15 | - | CATSMGNTEAFF | TGTGCCACCAGCATGGGGAACACTGAAGCTTTCTTT
TRBJ2-7 | TRBD2 | TRBV14 | - | CASSHRSGTSIYEQYF | TGTGCCAGCAGCCATCGATCCGGGACTAGTATCTACGAGCAGTACTTC
TRBJ1-4 | - | TRBV4-3 | - | CASSPDRDPRGKLFF | TGCGCCAGCAGCCCGGACCGGGACCCCCGCGGAAAACTGTTTTTT
TRBJ1-1 | - | TRBV5-6 | - | CASSDVARSGLRGTEAFF | TGTGCCAGCAGCGACGTGGCCCGATCCGGGTTAAGAGGGACTGAAGCTTTCTTT
TRBJ1-2 | - | TRBV7-9 | - | CASSLAQVSAVYGYTF | TGTGCCAGCAGCTTAGCGCAGGTTTCGGCCGTCTATGGCTACACCTTC
TRBJ2-5 | - | TRBV7-9 | - | CASSLGWAAQETQYF | TGTGCCAGCAGCTTAGGGTGGGCAGCCCAAGAGACCCAGTACTTC
TRBJ2-1 | - | TRBV5-1 | - | CASMDGYEQFF | TGCGCCAGCATGGACGGGTATGAGCAGTTCTTC
TRBJ2-1 | - | TRBV12-3/TRBV12-4 | - | CASSPAHYNEQFF | TGTGCCAGCAGTCCTGCGCACTACAATGAGCAGTTCTTC
TRBJ1-2 | TRBD1 | TRBV27 | - | CASSLGRGHYGYTF | TGTGCCAGCAGTTTGGGCAGGGGGCATTATGGCTACACCTTC
TRBJ1-1 | TRBD1 | TRBV19 | - | CASSMYRGTEAFF | TGTGCCAGTAGTATGTACAGGGGGACTGAAGCTTTCTTT
TRBJ2-3 | TRBD2 | TRBV24-1 | once | CATSDLNGGGSTDTQYF | TGTGCCACCAGTGATTTGAATGGGGGAGGGTCCACAGATACGCAGTATTTT
TRBJ2-1 | TRBD2 | TRBV28 | - | CASSLLAGEQFF | TGTGCCAGCAGTTTATTAGCGGGAGAGCAGTTCTTC
TRBJ2-4 | - | TRBV27 | - | CASSLQARGNIQYF | TGTGCCAGCAGTTTACAGGCCAGGGGTAACATTCAGTACTTC
TRBJ1-3 | - | TRBV3-1/TRBV3-2 | - | CASSQAPGHSGNTIYF | TGTGCCAGCAGCCAAGCCCCAGGACACTCTGGAAACACCATATATTTT
TRBJ1-3 | - | TRBV7-8 | - | CASSSYQTAGSSGNTIYF | TGTGCCAGCAGCTCCTACCAGACAGCTGGCAGCTCTGGAAACACCATATATTTT
TRBJ1-1 | TRBD1 | TRBV7-9 | - | CAGGAANRGLGGEAFF | TGTGCCGGAGGAGCCGCGAACAGGGGGCTTGGCGGTGAAGCTTTCTTT
TRBJ1-3 | - | TRBV6-2/TRBV6-3 | few | CASSYSISDHGTRNTIYF | TGTGCCAGCAGTTACTCGATCTCGGACCATGGGACCAGAAACACCATATATTTT
TRBJ2-2 | TRBD2 | TRBV11-3 | - | CASSRGRGVTGELFF | TGTGCCAGCAGCCGCGGTCGGGGGGTAACCGGGGAGCTGTTTTTT
TRBJ1-2 | - | TRBV5-8 | - | CASSPDTPQLYYGYTF | TGTGCCAGCAGCCCAGACACCCCACAGCTTTACTATGGCTACACCTTC
TRBJ1-4 | - | TRBV7-6 | once | CASSSPATPPKLFF | TGTGCCAGCAGCTCCCCCGCGACCCCACCCAAACTGTTTTTT
TRBJ1-2 | - | TRBV15 | - | CATSRDANYGYTF | TGTGCCACCAGCAGGGACGCCAACTATGGCTACACCTTC
TRBJ2-5 | - | TRBV5-4 | - | CAGTKGTGETQYF | TGTGCCGGAACAAAAGGGACTGGAGAGACCCAGTACTTC
TRBJ1-2 | - | TRBV14 | - | CASSQDWGGAYGYTF | TGTGCCAGCAGCCAAGACTGGGGGGGTGCCTATGGCTACACCTTC
TRBJ2-3 | - | TRBV29-1 | - | CSVERGMYADTQYF | TGCAGCGTTGAAAGGGGGATGTATGCAGATACGCAGTATTTT
TRBJ1-1 | - | TRBV4-1 | - | CASRAGPTNTEAFF | TGCGCCAGCAGGGCGGGACCGACGAACACTGAAGCTTTCTTT
TRBJ1-6 | TRBD1 | TRBV10-3 | - | CAISWTGVNSPLHF | TGTGCCATCAGTTGGACAGGGGTAAATTCACCCCTCCACTTT
TRBJ2-1 | - | TRBV4-2 | - | CASSQESDSRQNEQFF | TGTGCCAGCAGCCAAGAATCCGACAGCCGACAAAATGAGCAGTTCTTC
TRBJ1-5 | TRBD1 | TRBV6-2/TRBV6-3 | - | CASSYSKDRGSLRNQPQHF | TGTGCCAGCAGTTACTCAAAGGACAGGGGGTCACTAAGGAATCAGCCCCAGCATTTT
TRBJ1-6 | - | TRBV7-9 | - | CASSSTGGQSSYNSPLHF | TGTGCCAGCAGCTCCACCGGGGGCCAGAGCTCCTATAATTCACCCCTCCACTTT
TRBJ1-2 | TRBD1 | TRBV6-6 | - | CASSYGGGRGYTF | TGTGCCAGCAGTTACGGAGGGGGCCGTGGCTACACCTTC